This TCR beta chain was sequenced in a study of blood T cell repertoires in COVID-19 (dated by TCRdb to about 2020). About the study as a whole: Collaborator samples came from the United States, Italy and Spain and covered acute and convalescent phases of COVID-19. The prospective study material was composed of cDNA or gDNA derived from T cells, B-cell-depleted T cells, or PBMCs. Deeply sampled blood TCRbeta repertoires from subjects exposed to, actively infected with, or recovered from COVID-19 were included in the dataset. The repertoires were released in a freely available public database intended as a resource for research on the immune response to SARS-CoV-2. Samples were obtained from the ongoing ImmuneRACE study (first 160 participants) and from about 1,300 subjects provided by 6 global collaborators. Sample metadata almost always included a de-identified subject ID, COVID-19 status, age in years and sex. Where available, HLA class I and class II types were obtained from metadata supplied by the sample provider rather than from assay-based typing. What the study reported, not specific to this receptor: How much clinical and demographic metadata was included differed by source and by participant, and the metadata was provided uncurated.

Participants in the prospective study were aged 18 to 89 years, lived in about two dozen United States geographic areas, and enrolled through a virtual design. In the prospective study, participants were assigned to cohorts based on the clinical history participants reported in a screening survey and a study questionnaire. Exposed participants had been in contact, within 2 weeks of entering the study, with a person who had a PCR-confirmed or clinician-diagnosed case of COVID-19. In the prospective study, mobile phlebotomists collected whole blood, serum and a nasopharyngeal or oropharyngeal swab from each participant. Prospective study participants could optionally give additional blood draws and questionnaires over an approximately two-month period. Before DNA extraction, prospective study blood samples were shipped either frozen or at room temperature. The immunoSEQ Assay, a bias-controlled multiplex PCR, was used to amplify TCRbeta CDR3 regions from genomic DNA. On the study's bioinformatics: Within the assay, amplification of reference gene primers was used to estimate how many nucleated cells each sample contained. Sequence reads were collapsed and filtered to measure the absolute abundance of every unique TCRbeta CDR3 rearrangement. For each sample, productive Simpson clonality was calculated as the square root of Simpson's diversity index over productive rearrangements. The immuneACCESS repertoire file appears here via TCRdb, limited to in-frame rearrangements. These files lack a portion of the clones; in checked studies, under half of the deficit traces to unresolved V genes, and the cause of the others is not known. The V and J calls and clone size come from that table; D and trimming were worked out from the DNA. This sample lists about 430,000 clones; roughly 88% were detected once. The ten largest clones add up to 1.4% to 1.5% of the sample.

Remarks on this clone: Its binding antigen is unknown. Base qualities are missing; no much larger clone stands one base away.

The CDR3 spans 15 residues, from the cysteine through the phenylalanine. The DNA shown is the 45-base CDR3, in frame from base 1. V and J are trimmed by 1 base and 5 bases, and the gene matches miss 5 bases of the junction. Via the germline V gene (reference sequence), CDR1 is MNHEY and CDR2 SMNVEV. The chain was built from TRBV27 and TRBJ2-1; TRBD2 agrees with 7 junctional bases. This TCR was sampled from a woman under 30 who had been exposed to COVID-19. The sequencing input was PBMCs or T cells enriched from blood (not recorded which). CDR3 region: CASSLFSGLNNEQFF. At the DNA level, the sequence is TGTGCCAGCAGTTTATTTAGCGGGCTAAACAATGAGCAGTTCTTC.